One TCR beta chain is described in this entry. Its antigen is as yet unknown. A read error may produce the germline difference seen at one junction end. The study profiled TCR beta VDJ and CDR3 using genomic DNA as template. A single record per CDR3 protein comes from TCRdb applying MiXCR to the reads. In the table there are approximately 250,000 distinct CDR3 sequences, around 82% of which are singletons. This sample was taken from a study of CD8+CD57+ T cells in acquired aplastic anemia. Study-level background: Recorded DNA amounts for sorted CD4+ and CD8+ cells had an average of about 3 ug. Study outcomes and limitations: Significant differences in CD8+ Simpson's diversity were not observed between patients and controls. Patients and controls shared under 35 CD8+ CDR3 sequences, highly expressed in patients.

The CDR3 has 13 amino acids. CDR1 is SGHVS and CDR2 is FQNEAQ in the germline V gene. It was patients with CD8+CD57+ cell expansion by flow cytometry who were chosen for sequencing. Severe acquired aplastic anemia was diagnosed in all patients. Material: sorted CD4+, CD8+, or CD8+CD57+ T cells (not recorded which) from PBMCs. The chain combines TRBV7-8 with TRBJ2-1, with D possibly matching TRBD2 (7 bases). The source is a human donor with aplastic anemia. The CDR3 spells CASSEGGVPDTLF. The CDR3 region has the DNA TGTGCCAGCAGCGAAGGGGGGGTCCCCGATACGCTCTTC.